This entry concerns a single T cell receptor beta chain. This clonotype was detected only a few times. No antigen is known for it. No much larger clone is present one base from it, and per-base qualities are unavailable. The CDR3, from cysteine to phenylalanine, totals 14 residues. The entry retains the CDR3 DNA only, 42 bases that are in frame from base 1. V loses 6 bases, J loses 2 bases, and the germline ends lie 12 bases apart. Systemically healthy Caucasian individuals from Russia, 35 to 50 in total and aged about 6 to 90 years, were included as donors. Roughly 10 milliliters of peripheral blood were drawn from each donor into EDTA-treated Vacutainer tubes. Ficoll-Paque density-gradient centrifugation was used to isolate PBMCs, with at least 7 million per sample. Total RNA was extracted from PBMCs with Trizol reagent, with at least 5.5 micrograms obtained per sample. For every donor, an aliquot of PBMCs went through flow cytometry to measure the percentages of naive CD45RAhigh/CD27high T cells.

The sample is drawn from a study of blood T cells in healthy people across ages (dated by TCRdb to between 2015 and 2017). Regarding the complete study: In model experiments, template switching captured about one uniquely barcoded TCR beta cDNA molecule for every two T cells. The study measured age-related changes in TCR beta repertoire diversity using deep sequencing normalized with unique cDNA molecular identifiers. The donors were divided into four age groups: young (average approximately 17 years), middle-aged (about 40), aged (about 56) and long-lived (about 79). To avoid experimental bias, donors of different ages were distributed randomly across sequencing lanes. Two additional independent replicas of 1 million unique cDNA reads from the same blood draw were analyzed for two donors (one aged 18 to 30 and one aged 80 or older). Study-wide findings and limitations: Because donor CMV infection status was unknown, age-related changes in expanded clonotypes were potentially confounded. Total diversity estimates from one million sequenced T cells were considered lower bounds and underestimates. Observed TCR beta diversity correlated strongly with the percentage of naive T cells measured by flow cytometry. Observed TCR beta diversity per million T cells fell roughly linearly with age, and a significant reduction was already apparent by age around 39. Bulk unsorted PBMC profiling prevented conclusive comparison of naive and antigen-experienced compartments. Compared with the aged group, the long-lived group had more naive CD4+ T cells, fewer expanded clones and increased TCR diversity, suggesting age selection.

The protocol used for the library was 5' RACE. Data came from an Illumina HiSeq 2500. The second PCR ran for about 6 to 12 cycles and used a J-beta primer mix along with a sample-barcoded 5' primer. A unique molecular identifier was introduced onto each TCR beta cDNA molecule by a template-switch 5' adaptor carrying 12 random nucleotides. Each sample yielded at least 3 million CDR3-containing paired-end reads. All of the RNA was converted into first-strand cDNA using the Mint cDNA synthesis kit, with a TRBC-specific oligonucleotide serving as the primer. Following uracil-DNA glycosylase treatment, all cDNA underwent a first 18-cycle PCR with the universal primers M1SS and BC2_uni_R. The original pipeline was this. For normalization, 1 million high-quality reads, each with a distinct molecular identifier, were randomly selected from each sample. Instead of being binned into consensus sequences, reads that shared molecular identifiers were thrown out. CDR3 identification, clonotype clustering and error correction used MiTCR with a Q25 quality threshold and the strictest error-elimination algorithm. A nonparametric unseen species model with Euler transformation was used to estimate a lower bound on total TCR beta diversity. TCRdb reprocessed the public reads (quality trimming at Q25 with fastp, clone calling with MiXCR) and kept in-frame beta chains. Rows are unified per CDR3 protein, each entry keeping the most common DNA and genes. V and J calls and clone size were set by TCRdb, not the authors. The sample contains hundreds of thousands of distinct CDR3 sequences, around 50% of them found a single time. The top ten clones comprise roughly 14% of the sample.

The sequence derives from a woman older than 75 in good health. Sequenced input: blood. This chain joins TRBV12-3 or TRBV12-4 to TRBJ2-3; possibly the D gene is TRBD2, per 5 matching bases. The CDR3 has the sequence CASSPRDITDTQYF. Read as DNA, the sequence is TGTGCCAGCAGCCCTCGGGATATCACAGATACGCAGTATTTT.